The 15 T cell receptor beta chains below were found in one sample sequenced in a study of T cells in Graves' hyperthyroidism and ophthalmopathy. RNA transcripts gave rise to amplified TCR beta CDR3 regions. The HTBI set primed first-round TCR CDR3 RT-PCR. TCRdb passed the multiplex PCR reads through MiXCR, listing each CDR3 protein once. The sample records 700,000 or so distinct CDR3 sequences, 16% being singletons. The sequencing sample was made of blood. The receptors originated from a man aged 18 to 35 with Graves' hyperthyroidism.

This clonotype was picked up many times. The chain uses TRBV28 and TRBJ2-7, with 11 positions matching TRBD1. This CDR3 contains 15 residues. Looked up from germline, CDR1 is MDHEN and CDR2 is SYDVKM. V lost 6 bases, J lost 2 bases, and 6 bases stayed unmatched. The CDR3 DNA follows: TGTGCCAGCAGCCGGACAGGGGGCCTTACCTACGAGCAGTACTTC. Its protein is CASSRTGGLTYEQYF.

This clonotype appeared many times. This rearrangement joins TRBV12-3 or TRBV12-4 to TRBJ2-1, with TRBD2 as a possible D gene (5 bases). Trimming took 5 bases from V and 8 from J, leaving 10 bases between them. CDR3 size: 12 residues. The DNA of the CDR3 is TGTGCCAGCAGTATGAGCGGCCATGAGCAGTTCTTC. It specifies CASSMSGHEQFF.

Regarding this clonotype: At one end, the junction sequence differs from germline, possibly due to a read error. The CDR3 here is CANSLAPGGQPQHF. CDR3 DNA sequence: TGCGCCAACAGCTTGGCCCCTGGGGGGCAGCCCCAGCATTTT. The rearrangement links TRBV5-1 to TRBJ1-5; tentative D call: TRBD1 (5 bases). CDR1 SGHRS and CDR2 YFSETQ come from the germline V gene. The CDR3 runs 14 residues.

This clonotype showed up just a few times. The chain combines TRBV20-1 with TRBJ2-3; tentatively, D is TRBD1 (6 bases). Trimming took 3 bases from V and 0 from J, leaving 10 bases between them. The CDR3 spans 14 residues. Germline V gene lookup returns CDR1 DFQATT and CDR2 SNEGSKA (reference sequence). The CDR3 DNA sequence: TGCAGTGCTAGCAGGGGCGGGAGCACAGATACGCAGTATTTT. Its protein product is CSASRGGSTDTQYF.

This clonotype was seen more than once but under ten times. The chain couples TRBV7-2 to TRBJ2-3; 10 bases line up with TRBD1. J lost 9 bases, V lost 1 base, and 1 base had no gene match. This CDR3 region has 13 residues. Germline V gene data show CDR1 as SGHTA and CDR2 as FQGNSA. In DNA form, the CDR3 reads TGTGCCAGCAGCTTAGGGGGACAGGGGACGCAGTATTTT. Translating it yields CASSLGGQGTQYF.

This clonotype has a count of ten or more. This rearrangement joins TRBV7-8 to TRBJ2-1, with D uncertain. CDR3 size: 15 residues. Trimming took off 3 bases at V and 2 bases at J, with 11 bases between the two ends. Germline CDR1 and CDR2: SGHVS and FQNEAQ. The CDR3 protein is CASSFVVLTYNEQFF. The CDR3 nucleotides read TGTGCCAGCAGCTTTGTAGTTTTGACCTACAATGAGCAGTTCTTC.

A few counts support this clonotype. V and J are TRBV7-9 and TRBJ2-7; 8 bases map to TRBD1. This CDR3 has 15 residues. Germline CDR1 SEHNR, CDR2 FQNEAQ (reference sequence). After removal of 1 base from V and 5 bases from J, the junction contained 7 bases not matched to a gene. The DNA for the CDR3 is TGTGCCAGCAGCTTAGTTCGACAGGGGATGAACGAGCAGTACTTC. It yields the protein CASSLVRQGMNEQYF. The full variable domain, its missing parts supplied by reference TRBV7-9 and TRBJ2-7, is DTGVSQNPRHKITKRGQNVTFRCDPISEHNRLYWYRQTLGQGPEFLTYFQNEAQLEKSRLLSDRFSAERPKGSFSTLEIQRTEQGDSAMYLCASSLVRQGMNEQYFGPGTRLTVT.

This chain connects TRBV7-3 to TRBJ2-4, with D perhaps matching TRBD1 or TRBD2 (7 bases each). Between the trimmed V and J ends, which lost 5 bases and 0 bases, there was a span of 17 bases. CDR3 length: 17 residues. Per germline, CDR1 SGHTA and CDR2 FQGTGA. The chain's CDR3 is CASSPGGDVRAKNIQYF. The CDR3 nucleotides read TGTGCCAGCAGCCCAGGGGGGGACGTTAGAGCCAAAAACATTCAGTACTTC.

The rearrangement links TRBV20-1 to TRBJ2-1, with a weak D call TRBD1 (5 bases). The CDR3 is 13 amino acids. V was clipped by 4 bases and J by 2 bases, with 9 bases between them. In germline, CDR1 is DFQATT, CDR2 SNEGSKA (reference sequence). The CDR3 sequence is CSATGWAYNEQFF. In DNA form, the CDR3 reads TGCAGTGCTACAGGGTGGGCCTACAATGAGCAGTTCTTC.

This clonotype was picked up many times. The chain couples TRBV6-6 to TRBJ1-1; D possibly corresponds to TRBD1 (6 bases). Germline V gives CDR1 MNHNY, CDR2 SVGAGI (reference sequence). Trimming took off 0 bases at V and 3 bases at J, with 11 bases between the two ends. The CDR3 is 15 residues long. The CDR3 is CASSYSKGGYTEAFF. CDR3 DNA: TGTGCCAGCAGTTACTCGAAAGGGGGTTACACTGAAGCTTTCTTT.

The chain has TRBV19 and TRBJ1-1; no clear D. This CDR3 region has 13 residues. The V end lost 5 bases, the J end lost 4 bases, and 11 bases lay between the germline ends. Germline V CDR1 and CDR2: LNHDA, SQIVND (reference sequence). The CDR3 is CASSEQQATEAFF. The DNA for the CDR3 is TGTGCCAGTAGTGAGCAGCAGGCCACTGAAGCTTTCTTT.

Regarding this clonotype: Compared with germline, one end of the junction differs, possibly owing to a read error. CDR3 region: CASSPSSGLTYNEQLF. CDR3 DNA sequence: TGCGCCAGCAGCCCTTCTAGCGGACTCACCTACAATGAGCAGCTCTTC. This chain links TRBV5-1 with TRBJ2-1; 7 bases fit TRBD2. Germline assignment: CDR1 SGHRS and CDR2 YFSETQ. The CDR3 contains 16 residues.

On this clonotype itself: Given a much more abundant clone one base away, this may be a read error. The gene calls are TRBV7-8 and TRBJ2-7, with TRBD1 identical over 11 bases. Germline-derived CDR1 and CDR2 are SGHVS and FQNEAQ. The length of the CDR3 is 16 residues. The CDR3 protein is CAGSPTGTGGSYEQYF. The CDR3 DNA sequence: TGTGCCGGCAGCCCGACCGGGACAGGGGGCTCCTACGAGCAGTACTTC.

V gene TRBV4-1 combines with J gene TRBJ2-7, with 8 bases fitting TRBD2. J lost 7 bases, V lost 1 base, and 9 bases had no gene match. This CDR3 is built from 15 residues. Germline lookup yields CDR1 MGHRA and CDR2 YSYEKL. The CDR3 loop is CASSQGGGGLREQYF. CDR3 coding DNA: TGCGCCAGCAGCCAAGGGGGCGGGGGGTTACGTGAGCAGTACTTC.

J is TRBJ2-1 and V is TRBV29-1; the D is unclear. The CDR3 has 11 amino acids. Germline loops: CDR1 SQVTM, CDR2 ANQGSEA. Trimming took 4 bases from V and 6 from J, leaving 7 bases between them. The CDR3 protein is CSVASANEQFF. The DNA of the CDR3 is TGCAGCGTTGCCTCAGCCAATGAGCAGTTCTTC.